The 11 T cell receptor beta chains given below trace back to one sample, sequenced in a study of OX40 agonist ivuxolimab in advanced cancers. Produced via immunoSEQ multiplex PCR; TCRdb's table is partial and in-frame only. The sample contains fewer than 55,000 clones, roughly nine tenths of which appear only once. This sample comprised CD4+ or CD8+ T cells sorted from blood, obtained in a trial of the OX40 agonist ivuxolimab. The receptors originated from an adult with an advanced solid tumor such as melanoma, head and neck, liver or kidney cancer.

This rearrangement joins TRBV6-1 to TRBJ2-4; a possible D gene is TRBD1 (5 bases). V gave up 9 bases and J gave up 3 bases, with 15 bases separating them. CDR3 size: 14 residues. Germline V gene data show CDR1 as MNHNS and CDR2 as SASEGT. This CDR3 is CASESGLVKNIQYF. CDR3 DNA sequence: TGTGCCAGTGAATCAGGGTTGGTCAAAAACATTCAGTACTTC.

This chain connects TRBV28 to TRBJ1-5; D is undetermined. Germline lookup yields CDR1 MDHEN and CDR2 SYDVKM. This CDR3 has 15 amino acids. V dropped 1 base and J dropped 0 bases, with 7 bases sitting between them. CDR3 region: CASSLSPNSNQPQHF. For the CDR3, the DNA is TGTGCCAGCAGTTTATCCCCCAATAGCAATCAGCCCCAGCATTTT.

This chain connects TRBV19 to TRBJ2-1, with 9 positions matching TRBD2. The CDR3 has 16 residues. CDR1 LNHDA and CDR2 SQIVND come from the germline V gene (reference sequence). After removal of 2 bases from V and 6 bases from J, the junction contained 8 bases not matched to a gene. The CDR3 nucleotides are TGTGCCAGTAGTATACTAGCGGGGTACAACATCAATGAGCAGTTCTTC. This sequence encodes CASSILAGYNINEQFF.

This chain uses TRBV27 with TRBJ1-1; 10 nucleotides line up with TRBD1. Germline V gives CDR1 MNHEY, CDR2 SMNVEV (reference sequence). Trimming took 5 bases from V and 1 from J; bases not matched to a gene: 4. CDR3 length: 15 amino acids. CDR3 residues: CASSGQGGRNTEAFF. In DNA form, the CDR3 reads TGTGCCAGCAGTGGACAGGGGGGGAGGAACACTGAAGCTTTCTTT.

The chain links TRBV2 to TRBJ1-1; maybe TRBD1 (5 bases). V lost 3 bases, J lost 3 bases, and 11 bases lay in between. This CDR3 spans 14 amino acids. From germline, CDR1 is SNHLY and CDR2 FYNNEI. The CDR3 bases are TGTGCCAGCAGTGAGTGGCAGGGCCACACTGAAGCTTTCTTT. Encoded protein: CASSEWQGHTEAFF.

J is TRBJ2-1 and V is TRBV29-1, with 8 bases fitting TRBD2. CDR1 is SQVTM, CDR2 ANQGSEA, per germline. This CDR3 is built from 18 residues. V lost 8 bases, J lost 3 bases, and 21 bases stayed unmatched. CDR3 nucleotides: TGCAGCTCCTCCGGATTTAGCGGGGACCTCCTTATCTACAATGAGCAGTTCTTC. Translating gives CSSSGFSGDLLIYNEQFF.

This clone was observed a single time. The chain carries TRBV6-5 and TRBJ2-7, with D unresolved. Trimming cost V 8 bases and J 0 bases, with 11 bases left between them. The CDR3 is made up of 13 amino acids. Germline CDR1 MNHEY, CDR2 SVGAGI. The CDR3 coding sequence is TGTGCCAGCGCAGGTGACGCCTCCTACGAGCAGTACTTC. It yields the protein CASAGDASYEQYF.

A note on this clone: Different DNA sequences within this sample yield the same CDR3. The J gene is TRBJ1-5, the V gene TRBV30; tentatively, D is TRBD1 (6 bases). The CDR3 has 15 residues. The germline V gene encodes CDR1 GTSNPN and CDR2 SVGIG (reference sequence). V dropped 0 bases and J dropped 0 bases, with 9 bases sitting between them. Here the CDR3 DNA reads TGTGCCTGGAGTGTATCAGGGGCTAGCAATCAGCCCCAGCATTTT. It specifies CAWSVSGASNQPQHF.

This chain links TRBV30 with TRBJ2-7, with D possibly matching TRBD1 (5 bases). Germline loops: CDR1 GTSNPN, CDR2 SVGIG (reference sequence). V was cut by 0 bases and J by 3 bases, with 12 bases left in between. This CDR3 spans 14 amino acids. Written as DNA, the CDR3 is TGTGCCTGGAGTGTACCGAGGACAAGCTACGAGCAGTACTTC. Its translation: CAWSVPRTSYEQYF.

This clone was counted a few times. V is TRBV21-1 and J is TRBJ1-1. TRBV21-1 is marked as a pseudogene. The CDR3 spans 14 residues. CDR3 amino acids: CASSKAEVGPEAFF. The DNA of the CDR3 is TGTGCCAGCAGCAAAGCAGAGGTGGGACCTGAAGCTTTCTTT.

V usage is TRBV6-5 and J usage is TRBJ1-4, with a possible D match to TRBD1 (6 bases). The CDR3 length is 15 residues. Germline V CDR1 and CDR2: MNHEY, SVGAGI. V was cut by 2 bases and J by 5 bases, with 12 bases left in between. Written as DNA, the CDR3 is TGTGCCAGCAGTTACAGCTGGACAGAAAATGAAAAACTGTTTTTT. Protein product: CASSYSWTENEKLFF.